One and the same sample provided the 19 T cell receptor beta chains below, sequenced in a study of vaccination effects on CD4 cells after COVID-19 (dated by TCRdb to between 2021 and 2023). These TCRs are of unknown antigen specificity. The library relied on the immunoSEQ multiplex PCR assay. The clones in this table, taken by TCRdb from immuneACCESS, are in-frame only. Not every clone is retained; where verified, under half of the shortfall comes from an unresolved V gene, and the cause of the rest is unknown. For this sample there are approximately 30,000 clones; 55% to 65% appear just once. The ten largest clones take up 9% to 10% of the sample. After less than 13 days of culture, CD4+ T cells were isolated with the EasySep CD4+ T cell isolation kit. Material: CD4+ T cells from PBMCs cultured without peptide, obtained before COVID-19 vaccination. These receptors were taken from a human donor who received a COVID-19 vaccine.

This chain joins TRBV18 and TRBJ2-6; D ambiguous. The V end lost 3 bases, the J end lost 3 bases, and 12 bases lay between the germline ends. The CDR3 has 16 residues. The germline gives CDR1 KGHSH, CDR2 LQKENI. The CDR3: CASSPSGPGGANVLTF. Written as DNA, the CDR3 is TGTGCCAGCTCACCGTCTGGCCCGGGTGGGGCCAACGTCCTGACTTTC.

J is TRBJ2-2 and V is TRBV15; 12 nucleotides line up with TRBD2. Germline V gene sequence: CDR1 LNHNV, CDR2 YYDKDF (reference sequence). Trimming at V came to 6 bases and at J to 4 bases, leaving 3 bases not matched to a gene. CDR3 length: 15 amino acids. The DNA for the CDR3 is TGTGCCACCAGAGAGGGACTAGCGGGCACCGGGGAGCTGTTTTTT. This codes for CATREGLAGTGELFF. Full variable domain (missing parts from reference TRBV15 and TRBJ2-2): DAMVIQNPRYQVTQFGKPVTLSCSQTLNHNVMYWYQQKSSQAPKLLFHYYDKDFNNEADTPDNFQSRRPNTSFCFLDIRSPGLGDTAMYLCATREGLAGTGELFFGEGSRLTVL.

The rearrangement joins TRBV5-4 to TRBJ1-3, with no clear D. Germline assignment: CDR1 SGHNT and CDR2 YYREEE (reference sequence). This CDR3 region has 15 residues. Trimming took 4 bases from V and 0 from J, leaving 11 bases between them. The CDR3 nucleotides are TGTGCCAGCAGCCCAGGAGATCTCTCTGGAAACACCATATATTTT. Amino acids: CASSPGDLSGNTIYF.

This rearrangement joins TRBV5-6 to TRBJ2-7; 9 bases fit TRBD2. The CDR3 loop spans 15 amino acids. Germline values: CDR1 SGHDT, CDR2 YYEEEE. V trimming: 2 bases; J trimming: 7 bases; junction bases outside the gene matches: 10. In nucleotides, the CDR3 is TGTGCCAGCAGCTTACTAGCGGGCAAGGTAGAGGAGCAGTACTTC. This encodes CASSLLAGKVEEQYF.

V usage is TRBV15 and J usage is TRBJ1-2, with TRBD1 identical over 9 bases. Germline values: CDR1 LNHNV, CDR2 YYDKDF (reference sequence). This CDR3 contains 16 residues. Trimming cost V 2 bases and J 2 bases; bases outside gene matches: 6. CDR3: CATSRPGQGRNYGYTF. The CDR3 coding sequence is TGTGCCACCAGCAGACCCGGACAGGGGCGAAACTATGGCTACACCTTC.

A single count supports this clone. This chain links TRBV7-8 with TRBJ2-5, with TRBD2 matching over 13 bases. Germline lookup yields CDR1 SGHVS and CDR2 FQNEAQ. CDR3 length: 20 amino acids. J was trimmed by 3 bases and V by 2 bases; bases with no gene match: 15. The CDR3 protein is CASSLTLPGLAGQLKETQYF. CDR3 coding DNA: TGTGCCAGCAGCTTAACTCTCCCGGGACTAGCGGGACAACTGAAAGAGACCCAGTACTTC.

The chain couples TRBV3-1 (or the pseudogene TRBV3-2) to TRBJ2-1; D is unresolved. CDR1 is LGHDT, CDR2 YNNKEL, per germline (reference sequence). This CDR3 contains 16 residues. V lost 0 bases to trimming and J lost 2 bases, with 11 bases between them. CDR3 region: CASSQDRRTTYNEQFF. In DNA form, the CDR3 reads TGTGCCAGCAGCCAAGATAGGCGTACTACCTACAATGAGCAGTTCTTC.

There are a few counts of this clone. The V and J genes are TRBV10-3 and TRBJ1-2; D not resolved. Germline V lookup: CDR1 ENHRY, CDR2 SYGVKD. This CDR3 comprises 13 residues. Trimming stripped 7 bases from V and 3 bases from J, with 12 bases between. CDR3: CAINSRPDYGYTF. The CDR3 nucleotides are TGTGCCATCAATAGTCGTCCCGACTATGGCTACACCTTC.

V and J are TRBV18 and TRBJ1-1, with no clear D. Germline V gene sequence: CDR1 KGHSH, CDR2 LQKENI. The CDR3 extends over 13 amino acids. Trimming pared 2 bases from V and 0 bases from J, leaving 4 bases between. In nucleotides, the CDR3 is TGTGCCAGCTCACCAGGGTTGAACACTGAAGCTTTCTTT. Protein product: CASSPGLNTEAFF.

The chain joins TRBV14 to TRBJ1-4; D possibly corresponds to TRBD1 (5 bases). The ends were cut back, 2 bases at V and 4 bases at J, with 14 bases in the middle. The germline V gene has CDR1 SGHDN and CDR2 FVKESK. The CDR3 runs 16 residues. The CDR3 coding sequence is TGTGCCAGCAGCCAACCTGGTGGAGGACATAATGAAAAACTGTTTTTT. The encoded protein is CASSQPGGGHNEKLFF.

The V and J genes are TRBV5-5 and TRBJ2-2, with D perhaps being TRBD1 or TRBD2 (6 bases each). The CDR3 runs to 15 residues. The germline gives CDR1 SGHKS, CDR2 YYEKEE (reference sequence). V lost 1 base and J 3 bases, leaving 10 bases between the germline ends. CDR3: CASSLRGEDTGELFF. The DNA of the CDR3 is TGTGCCAGCAGCTTGAGGGGGGAAGACACCGGGGAGCTGTTTTTT.

The J gene is TRBJ1-2, the V gene TRBV6-6; tentatively, D is TRBD1 (5 bases). From germline, CDR1 is MNHNY and CDR2 SVGAGI (reference sequence). The CDR3 is made up of 13 amino acids. V was trimmed by 0 bases and J by 9 bases, leaving 11 bases between them. The CDR3 spells CASSYSQGRSYTF. Written as DNA, the CDR3 is TGTGCCAGCAGTTACTCCCAGGGTAGGAGCTACACCTTC.

V usage is TRBV6-5 and J usage is TRBJ2-5, with D possibly TRBD1 on 5 matching bases. Between the trimmed V and J ends, which lost 7 bases and 2 bases, there was a span of 14 bases. This CDR3 is built from 14 residues. Germline CDR1 MNHEY, CDR2 SVGAGI. The CDR3 reads CASTRSTGQETQYF. The CDR3 DNA reads as TGTGCCAGCACGCGATCTACAGGTCAAGAGACCCAGTACTTC.

J is TRBJ1-3 and V is TRBV2; perhaps TRBD1 as D (6 bases). V gave up 6 bases and J gave up 2 bases, with 14 bases separating them. Germline V CDR1 and CDR2: SNHLY, FYNNEI. This CDR3 is 15 amino acids long. In DNA, the CDR3 is TGTGCCAGCAGGGGGGCGGGCACCGCTGGAAACACCATATATTTT. Its translation: CASRGAGTAGNTIYF. Using reference TRBV2 and TRBJ1-3 for the parts outside the CDR3, the full variable domain is EPEVTQTPSHQVTQMGQEVILRCVPISNHLYFYWYRQILGQKVEFLVSFYNNEISEKSEIFDDQFSVERPDGSNFTLKIRSTKLEDSAMYFCASRGAGTAGNTIYFGEGSWLTVV.

This clone appeared a few times. The V gene is TRBV10-3, the J gene TRBJ2-7, with 9 bases identical to TRBD1. Losses at the gene ends were 6 bases for V and 0 bases for J; bases not matched to a gene: 3. This CDR3 has 14 residues. Per the germline V gene, CDR1 is ENHRY and CDR2 is SYGVKD. CDR3 sequence reads: CAIRPDRGSYEQYF. The CDR3 DNA sequence: TGTGCCATCAGACCGGACAGGGGCTCCTACGAGCAGTACTTC.

The rearrangement links TRBV27 to TRBJ2-7, with D tentatively TRBD1 (5 bases). Trimming removed 3 bases at V and 0 bases at J, with 9 bases between. Germline loops: CDR1 MNHEY, CDR2 SMNVEV (reference sequence). The CDR3 loop spans 14 amino acids. CDR3 protein: CASSFRDSSYEQYF. The CDR3 coding sequence is TGTGCCAGCAGTTTTCGAGACAGCTCCTACGAGCAGTACTTC.

The CDR3 DNA is TGCGCCAGCAGCTTGTCAGGGGCGGTTGAAAAACTGTTTTTT. Encoded protein: CASSLSGAVEKLFF. The V gene is TRBV5-1, the J gene TRBJ1-4, with D possibly TRBD1 on 6 matching bases. V lost 1 base to trimming and J lost 7 bases, with 11 bases between them. This CDR3 has 14 amino acids. CDR1 is SGHRS, CDR2 YFSETQ, per germline.

This clone occurred once. This chain uses TRBV5-4 with TRBJ2-3; D remains unclear. Germline loops: CDR1 SGHNT, CDR2 YYREEE (reference sequence). V was pared by 1 base and J by 3 bases, with 9 bases between. The CDR3 is made up of 14 amino acids. For the CDR3, the DNA is TGTGCCAGCAGCTTGTGGTATCGAACAGATACGCAGTATTTT. Its protein is CASSLWYRTDTQYF.

The chain has TRBV3-1 (or the pseudogene TRBV3-2) and TRBJ2-7; weak D call: TRBD2 (5 bases). The CDR3 is 16 amino acids. The V gene lost 4 bases and the J gene lost 4 bases, with 20 bases spanning the gap. Germline CDR1 LGHDT, CDR2 YNNKEL (reference sequence). CDR3: CASSPQLGLAMYEQYF. In DNA, the CDR3 is TGTGCCAGCAGCCCCCAGCTTGGGCTAGCTATGTACGAGCAGTACTTC.